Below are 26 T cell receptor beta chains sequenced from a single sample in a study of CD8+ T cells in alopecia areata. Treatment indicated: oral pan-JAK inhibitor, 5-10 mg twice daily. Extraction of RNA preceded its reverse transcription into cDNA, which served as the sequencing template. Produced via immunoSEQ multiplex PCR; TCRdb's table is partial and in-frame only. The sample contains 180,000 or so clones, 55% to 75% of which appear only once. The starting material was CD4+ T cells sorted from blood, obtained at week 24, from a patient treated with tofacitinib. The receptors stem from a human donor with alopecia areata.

CDR3 sequence (DNA): TGTGCCAGCACCGGGCTAGCGGAACCTAGCACAGATACGCAGTATTTT. Amino acids: CASTGLAEPSTDTQYF. The gene calls are TRBV13 and TRBJ2-3; 7 bases fit TRBD2. Germline values: CDR1 PRHDT, CDR2 FYEKMQ (reference sequence). The CDR3 has 16 amino acids. J was trimmed by 0 bases and V by 7 bases; bases with no gene match: 10.

CDR3 sequence (DNA): TGTGCCAGCAGTCCCCGGGACAGGGGCACCTACGAGCAGTACTTC. This codes for CASSPRDRGTYEQYF. The chain combines TRBV27 with TRBJ2-7, with 10 bases fitting TRBD1. The germline V gene has CDR1 MNHEY and CDR2 SMNVEV (reference sequence). J lost 2 bases, V lost 5 bases, and 6 bases had no gene match. The CDR3 contains 15 residues.

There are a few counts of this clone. The CDR3 region is CASSIQRGIVGAGELFF. Here the CDR3 DNA reads TGTGCCAGTAGTATCCAGCGGGGGATCGTCGGGGCCGGGGAGCTGTTTTTT. The chain carries TRBV19 and TRBJ2-2, with 8 bases lining up with TRBD2. Trimming took 3 bases from V and 6 from J; bases not matched to a gene: 12. This CDR3 has 17 amino acids. From germline, CDR1 is LNHDA and CDR2 SQIVND (reference sequence). The full variable domain, its missing parts supplied by reference TRBV19 and TRBJ2-2, is DGGITQSPKYLFRKEGQNVTLSCEQNLNHDAMYWYRQDPGQGLRLIYYSQIVNDFQKGDIAEGYSVSREKKESFPLTVTSAQKNPTAFYLCASSIQRGIVGAGELFFGEGSRLTVL.

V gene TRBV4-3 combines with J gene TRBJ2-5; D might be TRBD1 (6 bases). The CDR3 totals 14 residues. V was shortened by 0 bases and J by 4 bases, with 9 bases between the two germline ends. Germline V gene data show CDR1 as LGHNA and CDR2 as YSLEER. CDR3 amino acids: CASSQDRGVETQYF. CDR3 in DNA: TGCGCCAGCAGCCAAGACAGGGGAGTAGAGACCCAGTACTTC.

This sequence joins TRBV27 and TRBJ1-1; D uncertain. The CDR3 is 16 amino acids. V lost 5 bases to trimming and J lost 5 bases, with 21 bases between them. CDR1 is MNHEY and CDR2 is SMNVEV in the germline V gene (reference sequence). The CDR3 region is CASSARRGSRGTEAFF. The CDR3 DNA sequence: TGTGCCAGCAGTGCGCGAAGAGGGTCACGAGGGACTGAAGCTTTCTTT.

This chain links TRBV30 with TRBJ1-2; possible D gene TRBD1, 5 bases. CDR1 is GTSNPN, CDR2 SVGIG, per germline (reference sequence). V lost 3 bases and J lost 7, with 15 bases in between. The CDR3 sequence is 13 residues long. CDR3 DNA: TGTGCCTGGAGCCCACAGGTGCAAGGTGGCTACACCTTC. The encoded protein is CAWSPQVQGGYTF.

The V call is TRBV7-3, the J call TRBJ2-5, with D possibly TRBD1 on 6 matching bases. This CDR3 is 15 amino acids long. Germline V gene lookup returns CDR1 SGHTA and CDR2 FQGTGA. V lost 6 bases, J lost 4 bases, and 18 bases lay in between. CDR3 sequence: CASSSGQTAGETQYF. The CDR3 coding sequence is TGTGCCAGCAGTTCCGGACAGACCGCCGGAGAGACCCAGTACTTC.

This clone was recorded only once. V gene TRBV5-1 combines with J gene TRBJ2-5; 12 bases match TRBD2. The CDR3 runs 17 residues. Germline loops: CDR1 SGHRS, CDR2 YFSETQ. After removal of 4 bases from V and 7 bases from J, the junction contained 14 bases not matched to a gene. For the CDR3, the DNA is TGCGCCAGCAGCCCTAGTTCTAGCGGGGGGGCCGAGGGGACCCAGTACTTC. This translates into CASSPSSSGGAEGTQYF.

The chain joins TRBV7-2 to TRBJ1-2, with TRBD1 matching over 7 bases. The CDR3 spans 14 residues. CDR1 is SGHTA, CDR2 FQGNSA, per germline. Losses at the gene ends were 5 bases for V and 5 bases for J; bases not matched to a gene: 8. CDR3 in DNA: TGTGCCAGCAGCCCCAGAGACAGGGCTTATGGCTACACCTTC. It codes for CASSPRDRAYGYTF.

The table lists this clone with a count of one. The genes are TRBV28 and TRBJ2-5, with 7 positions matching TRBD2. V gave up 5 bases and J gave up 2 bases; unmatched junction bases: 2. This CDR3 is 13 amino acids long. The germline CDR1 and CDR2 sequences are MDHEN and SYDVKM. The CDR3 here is CASSTSEQETQYF. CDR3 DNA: TGTGCCAGCAGTACTAGCGAGCAAGAGACCCAGTACTTC.

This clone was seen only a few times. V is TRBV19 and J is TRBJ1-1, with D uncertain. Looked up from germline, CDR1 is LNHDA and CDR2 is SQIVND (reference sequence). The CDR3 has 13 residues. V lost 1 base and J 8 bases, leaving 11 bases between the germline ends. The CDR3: CASSIVSRPEAFF. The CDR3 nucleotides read TGTGCCAGTAGTATAGTGTCCAGGCCGGAAGCTTTCTTT.

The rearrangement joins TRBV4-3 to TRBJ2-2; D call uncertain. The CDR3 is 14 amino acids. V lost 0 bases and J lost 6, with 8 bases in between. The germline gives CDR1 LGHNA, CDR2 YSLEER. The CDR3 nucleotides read TGCGCCAGCAGCCAAGATCCTAACGCCGGGGAGCTGTTTTTT. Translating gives CASSQDPNAGELFF.

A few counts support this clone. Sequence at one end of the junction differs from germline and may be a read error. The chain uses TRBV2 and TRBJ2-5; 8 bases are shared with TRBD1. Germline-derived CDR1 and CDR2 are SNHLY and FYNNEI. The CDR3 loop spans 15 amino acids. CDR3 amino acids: CASSEEQGDRGTQYF. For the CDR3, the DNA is TGTGCCAGCAGCGAAGAACAGGGGGATAGGGGGACCCAGTACTTC.

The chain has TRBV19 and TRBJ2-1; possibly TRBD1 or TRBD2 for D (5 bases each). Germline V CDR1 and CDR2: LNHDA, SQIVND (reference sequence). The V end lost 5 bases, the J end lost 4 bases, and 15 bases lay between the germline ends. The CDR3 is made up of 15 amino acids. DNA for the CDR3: TGTGCCAGTAGTTCCTCGGGGCGTTTTTACAATGAGCAGTTCTTC. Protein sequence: CASSSSGRFYNEQFF.

This chain's CDR3 is CASSDLRGNTEAFF. The CDR3 DNA reads TGTGCCAGTAGTGACCTCAGGGGGAACACTGAAGCTTTCTTT. The gene calls are TRBV19 and TRBJ1-1; maybe TRBD1 (6 bases). V was pared by 5 bases and J by 1 base, with 11 bases between. The CDR3 length is 14 residues. CDR1 is LNHDA and CDR2 is SQIVND in the germline V gene (reference sequence).

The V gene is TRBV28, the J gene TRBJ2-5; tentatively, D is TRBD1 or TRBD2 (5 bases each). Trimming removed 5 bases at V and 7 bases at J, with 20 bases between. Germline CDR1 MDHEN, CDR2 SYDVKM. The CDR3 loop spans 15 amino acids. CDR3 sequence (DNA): TGTGCCAGCAGTCCCATCAGTCGTAGTGGGGGGACCCAGTACTTC. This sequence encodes CASSPISRSGGTQYF.

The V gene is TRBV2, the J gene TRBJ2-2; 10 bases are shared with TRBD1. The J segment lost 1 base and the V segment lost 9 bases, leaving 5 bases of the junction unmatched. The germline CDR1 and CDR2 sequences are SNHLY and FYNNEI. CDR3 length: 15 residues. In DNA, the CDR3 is TGTGCCAGTACCGGGACAGGGGTGAACACCGGGGAGCTGTTTTTT. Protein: CASTGTGVNTGELFF. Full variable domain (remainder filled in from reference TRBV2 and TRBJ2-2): EPEVTQTPSHQVTQMGQEVILRCVPISNHLYFYWYRQILGQKVEFLVSFYNNEISEKSEIFDDQFSVERPDGSNFTLKIRSTKLEDSAMYFCASTGTGVNTGELFFGEGSRLTVL.

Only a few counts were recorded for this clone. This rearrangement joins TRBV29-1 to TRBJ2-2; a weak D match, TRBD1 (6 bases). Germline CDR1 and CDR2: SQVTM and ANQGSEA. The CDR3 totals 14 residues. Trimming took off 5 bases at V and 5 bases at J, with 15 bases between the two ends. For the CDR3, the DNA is TGCAGCGTTTTAGCCGTTACAGGGACCGGGGAGCTGTTTTTT. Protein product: CSVLAVTGTGELFF.

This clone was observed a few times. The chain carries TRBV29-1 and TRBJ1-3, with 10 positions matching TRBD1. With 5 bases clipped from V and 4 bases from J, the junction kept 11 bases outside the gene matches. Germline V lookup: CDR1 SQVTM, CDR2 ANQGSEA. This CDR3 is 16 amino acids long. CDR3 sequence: CSVLNRQGALGNTIYF. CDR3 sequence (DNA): TGCAGCGTTCTGAACCGACAGGGGGCTTTGGGAAACACCATATATTTT.

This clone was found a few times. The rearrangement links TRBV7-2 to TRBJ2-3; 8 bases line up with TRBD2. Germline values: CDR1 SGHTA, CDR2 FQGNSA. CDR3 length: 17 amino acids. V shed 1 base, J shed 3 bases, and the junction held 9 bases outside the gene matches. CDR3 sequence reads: CASSLVAAGGPTDTQYF. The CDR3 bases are TGTGCCAGCAGCTTAGTCGCGGCGGGGGGTCCTACAGATACGCAGTATTTT. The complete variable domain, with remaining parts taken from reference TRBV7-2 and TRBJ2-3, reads GAGVSQSPSNKVTEKGKDVELRCDPISGHTALYWYRQSLGQGLEFLIYFQGNSAPDKSGLPSDRFSAERTGGSVSTLTIQRTQQEDSAVYLCASSLVAAGGPTDTQYFGPGTRLTVL.

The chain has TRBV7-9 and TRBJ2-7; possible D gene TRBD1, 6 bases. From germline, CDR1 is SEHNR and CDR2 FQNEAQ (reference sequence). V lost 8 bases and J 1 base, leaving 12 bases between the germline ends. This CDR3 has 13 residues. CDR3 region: CASGTRVSYEQYF. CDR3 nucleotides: TGTGCCAGCGGGACAAGGGTTTCCTACGAGCAGTACTTC.

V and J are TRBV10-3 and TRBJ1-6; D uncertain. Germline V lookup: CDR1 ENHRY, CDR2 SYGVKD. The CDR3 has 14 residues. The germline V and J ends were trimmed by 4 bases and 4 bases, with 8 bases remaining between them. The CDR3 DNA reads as TGTGCCATCAGTGTCGATGTTTATAATTCACCCCTCCACTTT. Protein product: CAISVDVYNSPLHF.

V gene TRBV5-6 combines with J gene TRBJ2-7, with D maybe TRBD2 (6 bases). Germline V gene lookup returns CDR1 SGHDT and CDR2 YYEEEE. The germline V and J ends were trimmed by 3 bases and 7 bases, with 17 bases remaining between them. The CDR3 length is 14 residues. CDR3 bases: TGTGCCAGCAGCTGGGGGAGGCGGAAAGGAGAGCAGTACTTC. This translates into CASSWGRRKGEQYF. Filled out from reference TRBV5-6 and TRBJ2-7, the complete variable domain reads DAGVTQSPTHLIKTRGQQVTLRCSPKSGHDTVSWYQQALGQGPQFIFQYYEEEERQRGNFPDRFSGHQFPNYSSELNVNALLLGDSALYLCASSWGRRKGEQYFGPGTRLTVT.

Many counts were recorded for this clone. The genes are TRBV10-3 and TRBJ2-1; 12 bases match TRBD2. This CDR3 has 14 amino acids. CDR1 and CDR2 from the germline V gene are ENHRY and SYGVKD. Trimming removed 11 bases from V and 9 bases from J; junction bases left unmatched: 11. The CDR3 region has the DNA TGTGCCTCCAGGACTAGCGGGAACATTGGTGAGCAGTTCTTC. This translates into CASRTSGNIGEQFF.

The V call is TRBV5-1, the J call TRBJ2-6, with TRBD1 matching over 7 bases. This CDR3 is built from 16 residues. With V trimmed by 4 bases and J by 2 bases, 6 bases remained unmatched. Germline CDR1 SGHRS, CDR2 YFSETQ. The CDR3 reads CASSPMTGPGANVLTF. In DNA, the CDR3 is TGCGCCAGCAGCCCTATGACAGGGCCTGGGGCCAACGTCCTGACTTTC.

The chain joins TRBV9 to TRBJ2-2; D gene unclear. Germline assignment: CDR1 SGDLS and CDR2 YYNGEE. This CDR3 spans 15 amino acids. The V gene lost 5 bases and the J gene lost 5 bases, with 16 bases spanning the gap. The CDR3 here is CASSYSWGTTGELFF. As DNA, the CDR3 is TGTGCCAGCAGTTACTCTTGGGGAACTACCGGGGAGCTGTTTTTT. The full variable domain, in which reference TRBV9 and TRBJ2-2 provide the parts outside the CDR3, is DSGVTQTPKHLITATGQRVTLRCSPRSGDLSVYWYQQSLDQGLQFLIQYYNGEERAKGNILERFSAQQFPDLHSELNLSSLELGDSALYFCASSYSWGTTGELFFGEGSRLTVL.